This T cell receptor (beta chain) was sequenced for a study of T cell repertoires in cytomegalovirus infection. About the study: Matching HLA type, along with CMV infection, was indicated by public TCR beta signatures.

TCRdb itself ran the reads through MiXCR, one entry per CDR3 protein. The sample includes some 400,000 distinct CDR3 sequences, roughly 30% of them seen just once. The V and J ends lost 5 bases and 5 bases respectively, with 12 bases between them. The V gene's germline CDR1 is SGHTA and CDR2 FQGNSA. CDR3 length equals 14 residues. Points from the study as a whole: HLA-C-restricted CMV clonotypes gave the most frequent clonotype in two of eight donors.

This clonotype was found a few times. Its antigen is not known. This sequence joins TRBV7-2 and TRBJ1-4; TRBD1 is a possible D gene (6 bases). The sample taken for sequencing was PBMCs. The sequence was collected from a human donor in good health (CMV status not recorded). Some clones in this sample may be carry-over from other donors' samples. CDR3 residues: CASSSGGGNEKLFF. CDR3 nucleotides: TGTGCCAGCAGCAGCGGTGGGGGCAATGAAAAACTGTTTTTT.